Listed below are T cell receptor beta chains from one sample, sequenced in a study of blood T cell repertoires in COVID-19. Profiled with immunoSEQ multiplex PCR; TCRdb holds only in-frame clones, not every one. The data contain roughly 160,000 clones, approximately 86% of them singletons. Sequencing was carried out using peripheral blood. The receptors stem from a man between 60 and 75 years old with COVID-19, enrolled during active disease. Each CDR3 is given without its conserved first and last residue. A row's size may be missing; if present it is once, few, many or a size class.

v_gene	j_gene	abundance	CDR3aa
TRBV4-1	TRBJ1-2	few	ASSPAGTGGENGYT
TRBV3-1/TRBV3-2	TRBJ2-2	few	ASSLRSNTGELF
TRBV12-3/TRBV12-4	TRBJ1-2	NA	ASGDRGDGYT
TRBV11-1	TRBJ1-2	NA	ASSQDLRGYGYT
TRBV7-9	TRBJ1-1	NA	ASRTGAEGTEAF
TRBV19	TRBJ1-6	few	ASSIGATALNSPLH
TRBV20-1	TRBJ2-3	NA	SASSRLGTSGVDTQY
TRBV11-2	TRBJ1-2	NA	ASSSGQGYGYT
TRBV11-2	TRBJ2-4	NA	ASSPTGGWAKNIQY
TRBV27	TRBJ1-6	NA	ASSFFRQNYNSPLH
TRBV6-6	TRBJ1-1	NA	ASSDTLTMNTEAF
TRBV4-1	TRBJ2-7	NA	ASSLRVPSSGGAYEQY
TRBV2	TRBJ1-1	NA	ASSEVDRAYEAF
TRBV12-3/TRBV12-4	TRBJ1-1	NA	ASSRKEGLAF
TRBV19	TRBJ1-3	NA	ASSIGGAGNTIY
TRBV7-9	TRBJ2-3	NA	ASSSLDSTDTQY
TRBV24-1	TRBJ1-1	NA	ATSDSRQGASTEAF
TRBV11-2	TRBJ1-1	NA	ASSLPGAAEAF
TRBV2	TRBJ2-5	NA	ASSNQQGSQETQY
TRBV2	TRBJ1-5	NA	ASSAQGHSNQPQH
TRBV9	TRBJ2-1	NA	ASSVVSGSSLNEQF
TRBV28	TRBJ1-4	NA	ASSTRGITNEKLF
TRBV19	TRBJ1-2	few	ASMAGPPPYGYT
TRBV19	TRBJ1-3	NA	ASSTTGIIALSSGNTIY
TRBV24-1	TRBJ2-3	NA	ATSDLYDSGTDTQY
TRBV3-1/TRBV3-2	TRBJ1-3	once	ASSQEGLRTVDSGNTIY
TRBV7-8	TRBJ1-1	NA	ASSPPTITEAF
TRBV5-8	TRBJ1-6	once	ASSFSRIIGGNSPLH
TRBV29-1	TRBJ1-6	NA	SVRSGSRGGSPLH
TRBV30	TRBJ2-7	few	ATPGTGGNEQY
TRBV11-2	TRBJ1-1	NA	ASSPERDRLTEAF
TRBV18	TRBJ2-5	NA	ASSPSGQETQY
TRBV5-4	TRBJ1-1	NA	ASSNDRGNTEAF
TRBV6-5	TRBJ1-3	NA	ASSYSSGGGNTIY
TRBV28	TRBJ1-4	NA	ASSPGQGREKLF
TRBV10-3	TRBJ1-5	NA	AIRGGGEGQPQH
TRBV4-1	TRBJ1-5	once	ASSRQESNQPQH
TRBV27	TRBJ2-4	few	ASSISGGSNIQY
TRBV3-1/TRBV3-2	TRBJ1-3	NA	ASSHQFNRGGNTIY
TRBV19	TRBJ1-5	NA	ASSMGDRVGQPQH
TRBV9	TRBJ2-5	NA	ASSASFGAVQETQY
TRBV3-1/TRBV3-2	TRBJ2-7	NA	ASRPTSGPYEQY
TRBV7-6	TRBJ2-7	few	ASSLANTHEQY
TRBV2	TRBJ2-5	NA	ASLSGRAQETQY
TRBV6-2/TRBV6-3	TRBJ1-5	NA	ASSFLGTGQSLANQPQH